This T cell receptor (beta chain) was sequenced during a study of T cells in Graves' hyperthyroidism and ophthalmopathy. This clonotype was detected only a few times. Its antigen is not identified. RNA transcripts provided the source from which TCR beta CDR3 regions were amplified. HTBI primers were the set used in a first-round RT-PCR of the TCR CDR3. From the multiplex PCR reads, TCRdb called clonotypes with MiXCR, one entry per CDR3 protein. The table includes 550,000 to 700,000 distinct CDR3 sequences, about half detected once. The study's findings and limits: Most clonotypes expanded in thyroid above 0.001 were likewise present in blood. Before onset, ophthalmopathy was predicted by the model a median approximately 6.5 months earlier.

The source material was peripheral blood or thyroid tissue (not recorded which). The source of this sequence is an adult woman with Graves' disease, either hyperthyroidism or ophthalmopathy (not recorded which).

The CDR3 protein is CSVEDRHTEAFF. CDR3 nucleotides: TGCAGCGTTGAAGATCGGCACACTGAAGCTTTCTTT. The rearrangement joins TRBV29-1 to TRBJ1-1; D unresolved. Trimming shortened V by 0 bases and J by 3 bases, and 5 bases separated the two germline ends. The length of the CDR3 is 12 residues. The germline CDR1 and CDR2 sequences are SQVTM and ANQGSEA.